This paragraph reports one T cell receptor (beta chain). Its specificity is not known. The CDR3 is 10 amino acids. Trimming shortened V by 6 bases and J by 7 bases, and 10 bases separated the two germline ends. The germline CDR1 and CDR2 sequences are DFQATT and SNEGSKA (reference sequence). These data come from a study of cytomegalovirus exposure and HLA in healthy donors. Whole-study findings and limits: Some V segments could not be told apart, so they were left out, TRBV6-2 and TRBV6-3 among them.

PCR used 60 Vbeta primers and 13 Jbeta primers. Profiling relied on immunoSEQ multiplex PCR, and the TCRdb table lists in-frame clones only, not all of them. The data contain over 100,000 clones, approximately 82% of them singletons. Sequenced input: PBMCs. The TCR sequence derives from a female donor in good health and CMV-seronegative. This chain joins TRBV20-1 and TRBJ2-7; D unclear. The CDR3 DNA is TGCAGTGCGGAGATTTGGGAGCAGTACTTC. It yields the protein CSAEIWEQYF.